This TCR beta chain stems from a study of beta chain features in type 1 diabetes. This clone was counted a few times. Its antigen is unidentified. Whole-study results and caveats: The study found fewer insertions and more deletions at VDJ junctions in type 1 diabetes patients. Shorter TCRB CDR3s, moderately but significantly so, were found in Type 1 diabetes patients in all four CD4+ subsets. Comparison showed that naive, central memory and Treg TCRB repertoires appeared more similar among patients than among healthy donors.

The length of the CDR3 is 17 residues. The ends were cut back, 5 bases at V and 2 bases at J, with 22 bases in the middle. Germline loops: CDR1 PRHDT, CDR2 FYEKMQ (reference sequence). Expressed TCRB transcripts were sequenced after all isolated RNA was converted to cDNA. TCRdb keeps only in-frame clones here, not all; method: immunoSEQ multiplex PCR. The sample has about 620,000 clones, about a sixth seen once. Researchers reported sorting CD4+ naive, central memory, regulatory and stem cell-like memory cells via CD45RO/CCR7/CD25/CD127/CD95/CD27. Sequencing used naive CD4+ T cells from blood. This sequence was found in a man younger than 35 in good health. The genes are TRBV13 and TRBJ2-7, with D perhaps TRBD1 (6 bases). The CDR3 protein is CASSESWARGSTYEQYF. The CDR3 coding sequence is TGTGCCAGCAGCGAGTCTTGGGCCAGGGGCTCTACCTACGAGCAGTACTTC.